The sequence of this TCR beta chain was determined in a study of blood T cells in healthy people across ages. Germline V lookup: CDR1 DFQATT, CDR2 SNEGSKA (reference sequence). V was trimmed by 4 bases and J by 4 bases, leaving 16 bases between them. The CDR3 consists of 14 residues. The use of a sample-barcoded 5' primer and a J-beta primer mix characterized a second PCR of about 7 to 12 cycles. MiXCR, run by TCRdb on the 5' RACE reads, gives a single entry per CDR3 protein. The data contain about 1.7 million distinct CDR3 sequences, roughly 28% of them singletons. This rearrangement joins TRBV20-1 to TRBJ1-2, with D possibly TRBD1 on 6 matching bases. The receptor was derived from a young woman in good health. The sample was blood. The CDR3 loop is CSANTNQGIYGYTF. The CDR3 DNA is TGCAGTGCTAATACTAATCAGGGGATCTATGGCTACACCTTC.